This T cell receptor (beta chain) was captured by sequencing in a study of shared clonotypes between healthy human individuals. For the study at large: The study drew on a couple of women and a few men aged 18 to 49 as donors.

Genomic DNA of each subset was evenly split across several immunoSEQ plates. TCRdb's copy holds only in-frame clones and misses some; the assay was immunoSEQ multiplex PCR. This sample has around 440,000 clones, with approximately 71% found just once. The V and J ends lost 5 bases and 5 bases respectively, with 12 bases between them. This CDR3 region has 13 residues. Germline V CDR1 and CDR2: MNHEY, SMNVEV (reference sequence). Unsorted samples, those not sorted, used approximately 90 million PBMCs for genomic DNA. This clone was picked up one time. Sequencing input: PBMCs. The sequence was collected from a woman between 40 and 50 years old in good health. Some clones in this sample may be carry-over from other donors' samples. The chain uses TRBV27 and TRBJ1-2, with D perhaps matching TRBD1 (5 bases). The CDR3 loop is CASSLGRTYGYTF. The CDR3 nucleotides read TGTGCCAGCAGTCTGGGACGGACATATGGCTACACCTTC.